Sequencing of this T cell receptor (beta chain) was carried out in a study of Graves' ophthalmopathy and Graves' hyperthyroidism. Study conclusions and caveats: Thyroid clonotypes that were expanded above 0.001 frequency mostly also appeared in blood.

The CDR3 spans 14 residues. V was trimmed by 6 bases and J by 12 bases, leaving 24 bases between them. Germline loops: CDR1 SNHLY, CDR2 FYNNEI. With a duration under 3 months, ophthalmopathy in the donors showed moderate-to-severe activity, CAS ≥3 and NOSPECS ≥4. In this cohort, patients with other autoimmune diseases, uncontrolled infections, pregnancy or lactation were excluded. Beta-chain TCR CDR3 regions were amplified from RNA transcripts. HTBI primers primed a first-round RT-PCR, and a second-round multiplex PCR followed. A single record per CDR3 protein comes from TCRdb applying MiXCR to the multiplex PCR reads. The table lists 660,000 or so distinct CDR3 sequences, roughly 41% of them singletons. This clonotype came up many times. The antigen remains undetermined.

The TCR was taken from an adult man with Graves' ophthalmopathy. Sequences were obtained from peripheral blood. The chain couples TRBV2 to TRBJ2-7; D possibly corresponds to TRBD2 (6 bases). CDR3 protein: CASSPPVTRLDRYF. CDR3 coding DNA: TGTGCCAGCAGCCCACCCGTGACTAGGTTAGATCGGTACTTC.